What follows are 4 T cell receptor beta chains derived from one specimen sequenced in a study of PD-1 blockade in mismatch repair-deficient tumors. Profiled with immunoSEQ multiplex PCR; TCRdb holds only in-frame clones, not every one. The table lists about 120,000 clones, roughly 90% of them singletons. Specimen: peripheral blood, collected roughly 67 weeks after starting pembrolizumab. The origin of the receptors is an adult with mismatch repair-deficient cancer.

The rearrangement joins TRBV4-1 to TRBJ2-1, with TRBD2 matching 9 bases. Germline V lookup: CDR1 MGHRA, CDR2 YSYEKL. This CDR3 contains 13 residues. V shed 4 bases, J shed 9 bases, and the junction held 4 bases outside the gene matches. The CDR3, as DNA: TGCGCCAGCAGCCGGGCGACTAGCGGTGAGCAGTTCTTC. This codes for CASSRATSGEQFF.

The chain links TRBV5-6 to TRBJ2-2, with D tentatively TRBD2 (7 bases). CDR1 and CDR2 (germline): SGHDT, YYEEEE. V was pared by 1 base and J by 7 bases, with 20 bases between. The CDR3 runs 17 residues. The CDR3 is CASSLSYRGAMDGELFF. For the CDR3, the DNA is TGTGCCAGCAGCTTGAGTTATCGGGGGGCAATGGACGGGGAGCTGTTTTTT.

This clone was seen only a few times. The CDR3 bases are TGCGCCAGCAGCCTCCGGACAGGCTACAACTATGGCTACACCTTC. It yields the protein CASSLRTGYNYGYTF. This chain links TRBV4-1 with TRBJ1-2, with 7 nucleotides matching TRBD1. CDR3 length equals 15 residues. CDR1 is MGHRA and CDR2 is YSYEKL in the germline V gene. V trimming: 4 bases; J trimming: 2 bases; junction bases outside the gene matches: 7.

The chain recombines TRBV5-1 with TRBJ2-7; TRBD2 agrees at 7 bases. V lost 0 bases and J lost 3; bases outside the gene matches: 3. CDR1 is SGHRS and CDR2 is YFSETQ in the germline V gene. CDR3 length: 14 residues. The CDR3 DNA reads TGCGCCAGCAGCTTGGGTGCGGGAGTCTACGAGCAGTACTTC. This codes for CASSLGAGVYEQYF.